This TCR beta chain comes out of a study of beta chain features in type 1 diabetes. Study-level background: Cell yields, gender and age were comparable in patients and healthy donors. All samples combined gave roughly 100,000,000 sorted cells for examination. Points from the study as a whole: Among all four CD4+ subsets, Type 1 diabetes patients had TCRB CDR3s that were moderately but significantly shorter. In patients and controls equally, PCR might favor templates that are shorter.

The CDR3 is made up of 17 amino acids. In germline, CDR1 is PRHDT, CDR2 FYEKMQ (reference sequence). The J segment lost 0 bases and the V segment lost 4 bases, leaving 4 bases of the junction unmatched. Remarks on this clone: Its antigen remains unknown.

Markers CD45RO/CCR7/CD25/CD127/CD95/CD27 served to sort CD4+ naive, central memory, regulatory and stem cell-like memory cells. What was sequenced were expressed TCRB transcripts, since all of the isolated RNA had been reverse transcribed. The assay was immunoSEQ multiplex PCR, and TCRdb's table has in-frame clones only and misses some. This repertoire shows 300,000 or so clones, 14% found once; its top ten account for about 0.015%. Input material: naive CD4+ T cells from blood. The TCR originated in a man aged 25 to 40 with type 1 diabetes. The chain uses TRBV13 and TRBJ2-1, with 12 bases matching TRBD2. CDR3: CASSSLTSGSSYNEQFF. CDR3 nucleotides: TGTGCCAGCAGCTCCCTGACTAGCGGGAGCTCCTACAATGAGCAGTTCTTC.